The text below deals with one T cell receptor (beta chain). Its specificity is unknown. Per the germline V gene, CDR1 is MDHEN and CDR2 is SYDVKM. V was pared by 4 bases and J by 10 bases, with 20 bases between. The CDR3 is 15 residues long. This entry comes from a study of T cell clonotyping in hematopoietic cell transplantation. Notes on the study in general: Recipient TCR diversity dropped after transplant; expanded clonotypes rose from day 30 to 180.

Sequencing was performed with immunoSEQ multiplex PCR; in TCRdb, only in-frame clones are kept and a portion is missing. The table shows around 45,000 clones, with approximately 78% occurring only once. Indicated time point: recipient sample about 28 days before transplant, after cytoreduction. This TCR came from a man in his 60s with myelodysplastic syndrome. Some clones in this sample may be carry-over from other donors' samples. The chain carries TRBV28 and TRBJ2-1, with D possibly matching TRBD1 (5 bases). The material sequenced was peripheral blood mononuclear cells, taken before stem cell transplant. Here the CDR3 DNA reads TGTGCCAGCAGTTCCACAGCCCGGTATAAGGGGGAGCAGTTCTTC. Protein product: CASSSTARYKGEQFF.